The rows below give T cell receptor beta chains drawn from one sample of a study of blood T cell repertoires in COVID-19. The table came from immunoSEQ multiplex PCR; TCRdb's copy has only in-frame clones and leaves some out. The data hold about 300,000 clones, with approximately 89% observed a single time. Sequenced input: peripheral blood. The receptors here all came from a woman aged 25 to 45 with COVID-19, enrolled during active disease. The CDR3 runs from the conserved cysteine through the conserved F or W. A D gene is named only where the DNA matches it firmly. Clone size appears in some rows only: once, few, many, or a class for an expanded clone.

CDR3 DNA: TGTGCCAGCAGCCTGCCGGGGGGCACTGAAGCTTTCTTT; CDR3 protein: CASSLPGGTEAFF; V gene: TRBV7-8; D gene: .; J gene: TRBJ1-1; clone size: few
CDR3 DNA: TGCGCCAGCAGCGAACTAGCTTTGACAGATACGCAGTATTTT; CDR3 protein: CASSELALTDTQYF; V gene: TRBV4-1; D gene: .; J gene: TRBJ2-3; clone size: .
CDR3 DNA: TGTGCCAGCAGCTTAGGCCCCGGAGATAATTCACCCCTCCACTTT; CDR3 protein: CASSLGPGDNSPLHF; V gene: TRBV7-2; D gene: .; J gene: TRBJ1-6; clone size: .
CDR3 DNA: TGCGCCAGCAGCTACGACAGGGGAGAGGCTTTCTTT; CDR3 protein: CASSYDRGEAFF; V gene: TRBV5-1; D gene: TRBD1; J gene: TRBJ1-1; clone size: .
CDR3 DNA: TGTGCCTGGGGAACCTTGACAGGGAGAAGGGAGACCCAGTACTTC; CDR3 protein: CAWGTLTGRRETQYF; V gene: TRBV30; D gene: TRBD1; J gene: TRBJ2-5; clone size: .
CDR3 DNA: TGCGCCAGCAGCTTGTGGGCCAGGGCGAGCTCCTACGAGCAGTACTTC; CDR3 protein: CASSLWARASSYEQYF; V gene: TRBV5-1; D gene: .; J gene: TRBJ2-7; clone size: few
CDR3 DNA: TGTGCCAGTCTACCCGGGGGGGTCTTCAATGAGCAGTTCTTC; CDR3 protein: CASLPGGVFNEQFF; V gene: TRBV28; D gene: TRBD2; J gene: TRBJ2-1; clone size: .
CDR3 DNA: TGTGCCAGCAGCGGACGGGAGCCTTATGGCTACACCTTC; CDR3 protein: CASSGREPYGYTF; V gene: TRBV5-6; D gene: .; J gene: TRBJ1-2; clone size: .
CDR3 DNA: TGTGCCAGCAGCCAAGTAAAATCAGCGGGGGGTTTTAATGAGCAGTTCTTC; CDR3 protein: CASSQVKSAGGFNEQFF; V gene: TRBV3-1/TRBV3-2; D gene: TRBD2; J gene: TRBJ2-1; clone size: .
CDR3 DNA: TGTGCCTGGAGTGTTGGGGCGTCGAAGGGAAATGAGCAGTTCTTC; CDR3 protein: CAWSVGASKGNEQFF; V gene: TRBV30; D gene: .; J gene: TRBJ2-1; clone size: .
CDR3 DNA: TGTGCCAGCAGCTTAGCGGGGGGGCCCGGAGATACGCAGTATTTT; CDR3 protein: CASSLAGGPGDTQYF; V gene: TRBV7-9; D gene: .; J gene: TRBJ2-3; clone size: .
CDR3 DNA: TGTGCCAGCCGGGAACCTTATGGCTACACCTTC; CDR3 protein: CASREPYGYTF; V gene: TRBV28; D gene: .; J gene: TRBJ1-2; clone size: .
CDR3 DNA: TGTGCCAGCAGTTCTCTATGGGCAGGTTATAATTCACCCCTCCACTTT; CDR3 protein: CASSSLWAGYNSPLHF; V gene: TRBV28; D gene: .; J gene: TRBJ1-6; clone size: .
CDR3 DNA: TGCGCCAGCAGCGGGGGGACAGCGAACACTGAAGCTTTCTTT; CDR3 protein: CASSGGTANTEAFF; V gene: TRBV5-1; D gene: TRBD1; J gene: TRBJ1-1; clone size: .
CDR3 DNA: TGCGCCAGCAGCTTGGGGCAGGCTACATACGAGCAGTACTTC; CDR3 protein: CASSLGQATYEQYF; V gene: TRBV5-1; D gene: .; J gene: TRBJ2-7; clone size: .
CDR3 DNA: TGTGCCATCAGGCCAGACAGGGGGTCCCATGGCTACACCTTC; CDR3 protein: CAIRPDRGSHGYTF; V gene: TRBV10-3; D gene: TRBD1; J gene: TRBJ1-2; clone size: .
CDR3 DNA: TGTGCCAGCTCACCCCGGGGGGAAGGCTACACCTTC; CDR3 protein: CASSPRGEGYTF; V gene: TRBV18; D gene: .; J gene: TRBJ1-2; clone size: .
CDR3 DNA: TGTGCCACTGCCTCCCGGGGGGCTCTAGAGACCCAGTACTTC; CDR3 protein: CATASRGALETQYF; V gene: TRBV15; D gene: .; J gene: TRBJ2-5; clone size: .
CDR3 DNA: TGTGCCAGTAGTGATCGCGGGGGGCCGAGCACAGATACGCAGTATTTT; CDR3 protein: CASSDRGGPSTDTQYF; V gene: TRBV19; D gene: TRBD2; J gene: TRBJ2-3; clone size: few
CDR3 DNA: TGTGCCAGCAGTTACTCGTACAGCTCCTACGAGCAGTACTTC; CDR3 protein: CASSYSYSSYEQYF; V gene: TRBV6-6; D gene: .; J gene: TRBJ2-7; clone size: once
CDR3 DNA: TGTGCCAGCAGCCCGGGGGGCCCTCGTGAGCAGTACTTC; CDR3 protein: CASSPGGPREQYF; V gene: TRBV11-2; D gene: .; J gene: TRBJ2-7; clone size: .
CDR3 DNA: TGTGCCAGCAGGAACAGGGTCTACTATGGCTACACCTTC; CDR3 protein: CASRNRVYYGYTF; V gene: TRBV6-5; D gene: .; J gene: TRBJ1-2; clone size: .
CDR3 DNA: TGTGCCAGCACCCCCCACGGGGGTTGGACCGGGGAGCTGTTTTTT; CDR3 protein: CASTPHGGWTGELFF; V gene: TRBV6-5; D gene: .; J gene: TRBJ2-2; clone size: .
CDR3 DNA: TGTGCCAGCAGTACATGGGGACAGGGGACCCGTGGCTACACCTTC; CDR3 protein: CASSTWGQGTRGYTF; V gene: TRBV6-2/TRBV6-3; D gene: TRBD1; J gene: TRBJ1-2; clone size: .
CDR3 DNA: TGTGCCAGCAGCCCCAGGTTGGCAGATACGCAGTATTTT; CDR3 protein: CASSPRLADTQYF; V gene: TRBV14; D gene: .; J gene: TRBJ2-3; clone size: .
CDR3 DNA: TGCGCCAGCAGCTTGGGAAGGAGGGCTTCGGGAAACACCATATATTTT; CDR3 protein: CASSLGRRASGNTIYF; V gene: TRBV5-1; D gene: .; J gene: TRBJ1-3; clone size: .
CDR3 DNA: TGTGCCGGGCAAGGACAGACCAACGAGAACACTGAAGCTTTCTTT; CDR3 protein: CAGQGQTNENTEAFF; V gene: TRBV2; D gene: .; J gene: TRBJ1-1; clone size: .
CDR3 DNA: TGTGCCAGCAGCCCCAGGACAATGAACACTGAAGCTTTCTTT; CDR3 protein: CASSPRTMNTEAFF; V gene: TRBV5-4; D gene: .; J gene: TRBJ1-1; clone size: .
CDR3 DNA: TGTGCCAGCAGGGAACAGGGCTTAAGCTATGGCTACACCTTC; CDR3 protein: CASREQGLSYGYTF; V gene: TRBV2; D gene: .; J gene: TRBJ1-2; clone size: .
CDR3 DNA: TGTGCCAGCCTCAAGAGGCGGAATAATTCACCCCTCCACTTT; CDR3 protein: CASLKRRNNSPLHF; V gene: TRBV28; D gene: .; J gene: TRBJ1-6; clone size: .
CDR3 DNA: TGTGCCAGCAGCCAAGCAACAGGGGGCTTGTATGGCTACACCTTC; CDR3 protein: CASSQATGGLYGYTF; V gene: TRBV3-1/TRBV3-2; D gene: TRBD1; J gene: TRBJ1-2; clone size: .
CDR3 DNA: TGTGCCAGCAGCTCTAAAGGGGGGGGTCAGCCCCAGCATTTT; CDR3 protein: CASSSKGGGQPQHF; V gene: TRBV5-6; D gene: .; J gene: TRBJ1-5; clone size: .
CDR3 DNA: TGTGCCAGCAGCCAATCCAGGGGGCAGGGAGAGACCCAGTACTTC; CDR3 protein: CASSQSRGQGETQYF; V gene: TRBV4-2; D gene: TRBD1; J gene: TRBJ2-5; clone size: .
CDR3 DNA: TGTGCCAGCAGCAAAGGGACTAGAGGCACAGATACGCAGTATTTT; CDR3 protein: CASSKGTRGTDTQYF; V gene: TRBV3-1/TRBV3-2; D gene: TRBD2; J gene: TRBJ2-3; clone size: .
CDR3 DNA: TGTGCCAGTAGTATAGACCCCAGGGGGTCCACTGAAGCTTTCTTT; CDR3 protein: CASSIDPRGSTEAFF; V gene: TRBV19; D gene: TRBD1; J gene: TRBJ1-1; clone size: once
CDR3 DNA: TGTGCCAGTAGTATAGTGGGGGGCTACGAGCAGTACTTC; CDR3 protein: CASSIVGGYEQYF; V gene: TRBV19; D gene: .; J gene: TRBJ2-7; clone size: many
CDR3 DNA: TGTGCCAGCAGCTTATGGACAGGGGCCCCCACTGAAGCTTTCTTT; CDR3 protein: CASSLWTGAPTEAFF; V gene: TRBV7-2; D gene: TRBD1; J gene: TRBJ1-1; clone size: once
CDR3 DNA: TGCGCCAGCAGCGGTGGGACTACGGACACTGAAGCTTTCTTT; CDR3 protein: CASSGGTTDTEAFF; V gene: TRBV5-1; D gene: .; J gene: TRBJ1-1; clone size: .
CDR3 DNA: TGCGCCAGCAGCTTAGGACAGAACACCGGGGAGCTGTTTTTT; CDR3 protein: CASSLGQNTGELFF; V gene: TRBV5-1; D gene: .; J gene: TRBJ2-2; clone size: .
CDR3 DNA: TGTGCCAGCAGTGATTTTCGGTCGAACACTGAAGCTTTCTTT; CDR3 protein: CASSDFRSNTEAFF; V gene: TRBV6-1; D gene: .; J gene: TRBJ1-1; clone size: few
CDR3 DNA: TGTGCCAGCAGCCAAGTGAACGGGGGGCACACAGATACGCAGTATTTT; CDR3 protein: CASSQVNGGHTDTQYF; V gene: TRBV3-1/TRBV3-2; D gene: .; J gene: TRBJ2-3; clone size: .
CDR3 DNA: TGTGCCAGCAGCTGGGGGACAGTAGGAAATCAGCCCCAGCATTTT; CDR3 protein: CASSWGTVGNQPQHF; V gene: TRBV5-8; D gene: TRBD1; J gene: TRBJ1-5; clone size: .
CDR3 DNA: TGCGCCAGCAGTCACCACCTCCCGGGCAGGGGTCCCGGAAATCAGCCCCAGCATTTT; CDR3 protein: CASSHHLPGRGPGNQPQHF; V gene: TRBV23-1; D gene: .; J gene: TRBJ1-5; clone size: .
CDR3 DNA: TGTGCCAGCACGGCGGTCCTGGGCACCGGGGAGCTGTTTTTT; CDR3 protein: CASTAVLGTGELFF; V gene: TRBV6-5; D gene: .; J gene: TRBJ2-2; clone size: .
CDR3 DNA: TGTGCCAGTAGTGCGTCCGGAGGACGGGTCACCGGGGAGCTGTTTTTT; CDR3 protein: CASSASGGRVTGELFF; V gene: TRBV19; D gene: .; J gene: TRBJ2-2; clone size: .
CDR3 DNA: TGCGCCAGCAGCCAAGAGTTGGGACACAGGGACTATGGCTACACCTTC; CDR3 protein: CASSQELGHRDYGYTF; V gene: TRBV4-1; D gene: .; J gene: TRBJ1-2; clone size: .
CDR3 DNA: TGTGCCAGCAGCCTGGGTAGTAGCGGGGGGGAGACCCAGTACTTC; CDR3 protein: CASSLGSSGGETQYF; V gene: TRBV7-3; D gene: TRBD2; J gene: TRBJ2-5; clone size: once
CDR3 DNA: TGTGCCAGCAGTCCAACGGGTAGCGGGATCCATGAGCAGTTCTTC; CDR3 protein: CASSPTGSGIHEQFF; V gene: TRBV6-2/TRBV6-3; D gene: TRBD2; J gene: TRBJ2-1; clone size: .
CDR3 DNA: TGTGCCAGTGGGGGGAGCCGGACTGAAGCTTTCTTT; CDR3 protein: CASGGSRTEAFF; V gene: TRBV2; D gene: .; J gene: TRBJ1-1; clone size: .